This T cell receptor beta chain is from a study of T cells in Graves' hyperthyroidism and ophthalmopathy. This clonotype was found once. RNA transcripts provided the source from which TCR beta CDR3 regions were amplified. In the first-round RT-PCR of the TCR CDR3, the HTBI primer set was used. TCRdb analysed the multiplex PCR reads with MiXCR anew, one entry per CDR3 protein. The table lists 500,000 to 600,000 distinct CDR3 sequences, 40% to 55% of them singletons. This CDR3 contains 15 residues. V was cut by 10 bases and J by 5 bases, with 23 bases left in between. The germline V gene has CDR1 SEHNR and CDR2 FQNEAQ (reference sequence). Uncontrolled infection, other autoimmune disease, pregnancy or lactation disqualified patients from enrolment.

The sequenced sample consisted of peripheral blood or thyroid tissue (not recorded which). The TCR comes from an adult woman with Graves' disease, either hyperthyroidism or ophthalmopathy (not recorded which). This chain uses TRBV7-9 with TRBJ2-5; either TRBD1 or TRBD2 may fit D (5 bases each). CDR3 amino acids: CAISAGTEGWETQYF. The CDR3 DNA follows: TGTGCCATCAGTGCCGGGACGGAAGGCTGGGAGACCCAGTACTTC.